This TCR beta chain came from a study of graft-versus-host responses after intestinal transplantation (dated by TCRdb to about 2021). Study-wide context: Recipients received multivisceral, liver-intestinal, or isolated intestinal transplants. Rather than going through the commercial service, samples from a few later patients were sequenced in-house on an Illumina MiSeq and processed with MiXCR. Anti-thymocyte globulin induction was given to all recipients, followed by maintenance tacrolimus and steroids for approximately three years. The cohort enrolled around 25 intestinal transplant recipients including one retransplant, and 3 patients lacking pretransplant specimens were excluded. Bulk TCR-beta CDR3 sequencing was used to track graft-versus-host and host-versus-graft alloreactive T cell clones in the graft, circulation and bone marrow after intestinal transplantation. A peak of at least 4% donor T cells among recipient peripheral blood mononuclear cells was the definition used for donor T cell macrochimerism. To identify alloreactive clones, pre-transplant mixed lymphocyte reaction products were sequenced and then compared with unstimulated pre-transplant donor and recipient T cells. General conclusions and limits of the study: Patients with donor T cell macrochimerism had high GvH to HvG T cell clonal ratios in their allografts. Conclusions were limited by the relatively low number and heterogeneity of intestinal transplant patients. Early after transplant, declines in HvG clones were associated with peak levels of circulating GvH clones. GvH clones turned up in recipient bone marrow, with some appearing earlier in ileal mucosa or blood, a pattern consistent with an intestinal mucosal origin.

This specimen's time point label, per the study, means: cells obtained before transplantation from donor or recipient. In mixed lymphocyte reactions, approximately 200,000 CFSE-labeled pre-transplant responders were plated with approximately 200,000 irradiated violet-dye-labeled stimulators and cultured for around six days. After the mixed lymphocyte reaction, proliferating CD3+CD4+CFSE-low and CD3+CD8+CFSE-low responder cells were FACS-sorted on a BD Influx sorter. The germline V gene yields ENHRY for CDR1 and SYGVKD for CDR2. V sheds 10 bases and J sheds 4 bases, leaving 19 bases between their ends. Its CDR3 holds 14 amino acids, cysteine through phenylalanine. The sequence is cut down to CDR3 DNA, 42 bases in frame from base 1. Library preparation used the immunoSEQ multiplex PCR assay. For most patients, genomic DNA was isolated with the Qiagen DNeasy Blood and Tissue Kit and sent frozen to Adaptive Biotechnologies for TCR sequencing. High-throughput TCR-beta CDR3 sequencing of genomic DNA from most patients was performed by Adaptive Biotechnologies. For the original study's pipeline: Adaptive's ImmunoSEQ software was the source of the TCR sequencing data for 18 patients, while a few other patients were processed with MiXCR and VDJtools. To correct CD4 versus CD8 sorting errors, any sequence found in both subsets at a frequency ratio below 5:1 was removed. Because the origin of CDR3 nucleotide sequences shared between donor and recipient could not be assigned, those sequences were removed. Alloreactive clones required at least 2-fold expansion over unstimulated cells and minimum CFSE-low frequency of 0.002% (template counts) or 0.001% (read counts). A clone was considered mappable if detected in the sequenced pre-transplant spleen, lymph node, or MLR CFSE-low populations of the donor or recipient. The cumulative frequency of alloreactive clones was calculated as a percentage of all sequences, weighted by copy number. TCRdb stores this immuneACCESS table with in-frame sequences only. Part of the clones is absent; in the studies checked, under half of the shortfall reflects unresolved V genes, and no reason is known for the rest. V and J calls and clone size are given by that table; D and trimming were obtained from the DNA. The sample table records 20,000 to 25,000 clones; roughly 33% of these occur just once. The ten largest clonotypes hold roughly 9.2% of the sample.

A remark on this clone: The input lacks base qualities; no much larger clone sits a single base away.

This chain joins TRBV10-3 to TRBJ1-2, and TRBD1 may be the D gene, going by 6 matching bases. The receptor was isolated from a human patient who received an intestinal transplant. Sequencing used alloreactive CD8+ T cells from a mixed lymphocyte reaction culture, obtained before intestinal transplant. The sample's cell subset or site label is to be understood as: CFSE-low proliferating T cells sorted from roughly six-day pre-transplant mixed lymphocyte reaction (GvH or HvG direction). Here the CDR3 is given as CATDPQGLSYGYTF. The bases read TGTGCCACCGACCCGCAGGGGCTCAGCTATGGCTACACCTTC.